This T cell receptor beta chain was sequenced in a study of cytomegalovirus exposure and HLA in healthy donors. This CDR3 comprises 16 residues. Trimming removed 8 bases from V and 4 bases from J; junction bases left unmatched: 12. Germline V gene data show CDR1 as MGHDK and CDR2 as SYGVNS. PCR was performed using 60 Vbeta and 13 Jbeta primers. Assay: immunoSEQ multiplex PCR; the TCRdb copy retains only in-frame clones and omits some. The sample includes approximately 170,000 clones, about four fifths seen only once; the top ten take 1.5%. This chain uses TRBV25-1 with TRBJ2-2; TRBD2 matches at 8 bases. This receptor was taken from a male donor in good health and CMV-seronegative. The sample comprised PBMCs. CDR3 in DNA: TGTGCCAGCCGCGAGGTAGCGGGAACAGGCACCGGGGAGCTGTTTTTT. It yields the protein CASREVAGTGTGELFF.